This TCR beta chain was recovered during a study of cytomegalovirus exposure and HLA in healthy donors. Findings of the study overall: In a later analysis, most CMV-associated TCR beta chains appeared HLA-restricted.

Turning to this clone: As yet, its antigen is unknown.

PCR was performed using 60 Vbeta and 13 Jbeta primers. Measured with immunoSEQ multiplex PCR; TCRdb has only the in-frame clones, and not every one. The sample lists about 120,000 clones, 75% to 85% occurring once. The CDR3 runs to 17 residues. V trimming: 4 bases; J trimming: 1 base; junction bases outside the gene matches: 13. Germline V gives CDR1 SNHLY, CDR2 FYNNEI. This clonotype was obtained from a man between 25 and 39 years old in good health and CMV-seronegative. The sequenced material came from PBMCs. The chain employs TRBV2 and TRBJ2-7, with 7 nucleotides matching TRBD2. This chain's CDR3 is CASSGGGLNWESYEQYF. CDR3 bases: TGTGCCAGCAGTGGCGGGGGACTAAATTGGGAATCCTACGAGCAGTACTTC.